This TCR beta chain appears in the sequencing data of a study of OX40 agonist ivuxolimab in advanced cancers. Measured with immunoSEQ multiplex PCR; TCRdb has only the in-frame clones, and not every one. The profile shows around 66,000 clones, roughly 80% of them singletons. Trimming left V 7 bases short and J 4 bases short, with 7 bases between. In germline, CDR1 is SQVTM, CDR2 ANQGSEA. The CDR3 has 11 residues. The source was CD4+ or CD8+ T cells sorted from blood, collected in a trial of the OX40 agonist ivuxolimab. This clonotype was sampled from an adult with an advanced solid tumor such as melanoma, head and neck, liver or kidney cancer. The rearrangement links TRBV29-1 to TRBJ2-2, with D hard to call. The CDR3 region is CSAFRTGELFF. CDR3 DNA: TGCAGCGCCTTCCGCACCGGGGAGCTGTTTTTT.